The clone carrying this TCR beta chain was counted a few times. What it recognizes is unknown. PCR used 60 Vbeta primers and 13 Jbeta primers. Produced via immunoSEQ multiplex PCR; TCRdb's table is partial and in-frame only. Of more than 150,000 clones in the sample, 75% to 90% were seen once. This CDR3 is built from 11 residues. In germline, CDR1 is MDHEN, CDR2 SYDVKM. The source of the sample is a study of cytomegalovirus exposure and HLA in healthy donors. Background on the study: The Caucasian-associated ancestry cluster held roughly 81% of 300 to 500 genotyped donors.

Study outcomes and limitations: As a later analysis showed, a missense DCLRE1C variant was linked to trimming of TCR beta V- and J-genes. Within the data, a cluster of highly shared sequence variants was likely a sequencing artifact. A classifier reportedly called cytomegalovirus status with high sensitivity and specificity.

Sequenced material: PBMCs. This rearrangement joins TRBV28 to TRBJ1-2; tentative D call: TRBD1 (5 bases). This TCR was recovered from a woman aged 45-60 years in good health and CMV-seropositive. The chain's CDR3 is CVVFRGYGYTF. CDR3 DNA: TGTGTCGTATTTAGGGGTTATGGCTACACCTTC.